This T cell receptor (beta chain) was identified in a study of early stage breast cancer tumors. Libraries were prepared by immunoSEQ multiplex PCR; TCRdb keeps only in-frame clonotypes and omits some of them. The sample carries 27,000 or so clones, around four fifths recorded once. This receptor was taken from a person aged 45-60 years with breast cancer. Sequencing used blood.

The DNA for the CDR3 is TGTGCCAGCAGCTTCGAGACGATGGGGACGCCGGTGACAGATACGCAGTATTTT. Translation: CASSFETMGTPVTDTQYF. The gene calls are TRBV5-5 and TRBJ2-3; D could derive from TRBD1 or TRBD2 (5 bases each). Germline-derived CDR1 and CDR2 are SGHKS and YYEKEE (reference sequence). The CDR3 covers 18 residues. The V end lost 2 bases, the J end lost 3 bases, and 22 bases lay between the germline ends. Together with reference TRBV5-5 and TRBJ2-3, the CDR3 gives the full variable domain: DAGVTQSPTHLIKTRGQQVTLRCSPISGHKSVSWYQQVLGQGPQFIFQYYEKEERGRGNFPDRFSARQFPNYSSELNVNALLLGDSALYLCASSFETMGTPVTDTQYFGPGTRLTVL.